The T cell receptor beta chain described here comes from a study of cytomegalovirus exposure and HLA in healthy donors. Study-wide points: Later, an analysis showed that TCR beta chains associated with HLA were more clonally expanded than others that were equally common. Most TCR sequences were uncommon, yet certain public TCRs appeared in many donors. Presence/absence analyses assumed roughly uniform sequencing depth across donors.

The PCR had 60 Vbeta and 13 Jbeta primers. TCRdb's copy holds only in-frame clones and misses some; the assay was immunoSEQ multiplex PCR. The sample includes tens of thousands of clones, approximately 76% of them seen just once. Worth noting for this clone: Antigen specificity is unknown.

The TCR was taken from a middle-aged man in good health and CMV-seronegative. Source material: PBMCs.

This CDR3 reads CASSRPGVGVYEQYF. DNA of the CDR3: TGTGCCAGCAGCCGCCCGGGGGTGGGGGTATACGAGCAGTACTTC. V and J are TRBV6-5 and TRBJ2-7, with TRBD2 as a possible D gene (6 bases). Trimming cost V 6 bases and J 4 bases, with 19 bases left between them. CDR3 size: 15 residues. CDR1 and CDR2 (germline): MNHEY, SVGAGI.